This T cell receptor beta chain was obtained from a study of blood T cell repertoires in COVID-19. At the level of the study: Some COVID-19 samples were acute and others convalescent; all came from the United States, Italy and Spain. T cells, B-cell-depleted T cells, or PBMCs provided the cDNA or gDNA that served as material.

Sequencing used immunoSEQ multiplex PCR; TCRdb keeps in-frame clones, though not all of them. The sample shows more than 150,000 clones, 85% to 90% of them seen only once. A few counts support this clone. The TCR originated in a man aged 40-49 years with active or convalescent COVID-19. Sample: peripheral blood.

CDR3: CASNSQETQYF. The CDR3 DNA sequence: TGCGCCAGCAACTCCCAAGAGACCCAGTACTTC. This chain connects TRBV5-1 to TRBJ2-5; unclear D gene. The CDR3 is 11 residues long. The germline V gene has CDR1 SGHRS and CDR2 YFSETQ. With 6 bases removed from V and 1 base from J, the gap between germline ends came to 4 bases. The full variable domain, with the rest looked up from reference TRBV5-1 and TRBJ2-5, is KAGVTQTPRYLIKTRGQQVTLSCSPISGHRSVSWYQQTPGQGLQFLFEYFSETQRNKGNFPGRFSGRQFSNSRSEMNVSTLELGDSALYLCASNSQETQYFGPGTRLLVL.